The clone carrying this TCR beta chain was picked up one time. Its antigen is unknown. This entry comes from a study of blood T cells in healthy people across ages. Study background: T cells yielded about one barcoded beta molecule per two cells through template switching. Study results and limitations: Long-lived donors exceeded aged donors in naive CD4+ cells and diversity. Unknown donor CMV status possibly confounded expanded clonotype changes.

The authors ran a second PCR of about 6 to 11 cycles using a sample-barcoded 5' primer and a J-beta primer mix. Each cDNA molecule was tagged by a template-switch adaptor that had 12 random nucleotides. TCRdb reanalysed the 5' RACE reads using MiXCR and keeps one entry per CDR3 protein. The table has around 600,000 distinct CDR3 sequences, around half seen once. This CDR3 comprises 13 residues. Germline V gene lookup returns CDR1 SNHLY and CDR2 FYNNEI. Trimming took off 8 bases at V and 6 bases at J, with 15 bases between the two ends. Sequencing was done on a sample of blood. The chain combines TRBV2 with TRBJ2-3; D is unresolved. The TCR comes from a man older than 75 in good health. The CDR3 region is CASSGPFQDTQYF. The CDR3 nucleotides read TGTGCCAGCTCTGGCCCCTTCCAGGATACGCAGTATTTT.